The 5 T cell receptor beta chains given below trace back to one sample, sequenced in a study of T cells in Graves' hyperthyroidism and ophthalmopathy. Using RNA transcripts as the source, TCR beta CDR3 regions were amplified. First-round RT-PCR of the TCR CDR3 relied on the HTBI primer set. TCRdb passed the multiplex PCR reads through MiXCR, listing each CDR3 protein once. The repertoire consists of a few hundred thousand distinct CDR3 sequences, with about 15% occurring once and the leading ten covering roughly 33%. Sample: blood. The receptors stem from a woman in her twenties or thirties with Graves' hyperthyroidism.

This clonotype was observed many times. The chain employs TRBV20-1 and TRBJ2-1; TRBD2 matches at 9 bases. The V gene end was trimmed by 3 bases and the J gene end by 8 bases; junction bases not matched to a gene: 14. Germline V lookup: CDR1 DFQATT, CDR2 SNEGSKA (reference sequence). The CDR3 totals 16 residues. CDR3 sequence (DNA): TGCAGTGCTAGGGGGGCTAGCGGGACCCCCTTCTATGAGCAGTTCTTC. It yields the protein CSARGASGTPFYEQFF.

This clonotype showed up many times. V gene TRBV7-9 combines with J gene TRBJ2-1; no clear D gene. The germline CDR1 and CDR2 sequences are SEHNR and FQNEAQ (reference sequence). This CDR3 spans 14 amino acids. Trimming pared 5 bases from V and 0 bases from J, leaving 8 bases between. As DNA, the CDR3 is TGTGCCAGCAGCGTCGACCACTCCTACAATGAGCAGTTCTTC. Translation: CASSVDHSYNEQFF.

This clonotype was found many times. V gene TRBV6-1 combines with J gene TRBJ2-3; possibly TRBD1 for D (5 bases). The CDR3 has 14 amino acids. V lost 4 bases and J 2 bases, leaving 10 bases between the germline ends. CDR1 and CDR2 from the germline V gene are MNHNS and SASEGT. The CDR3 DNA follows: TGTGCCAGCAGTGTTGACAGAACCACAGATACGCAGTATTTT. It specifies CASSVDRTTDTQYF.

This clonotype was observed a few times. One end of the junction does not line up with germline, which may come from a read error. This chain links TRBV7-2 with TRBJ2-4, with TRBD1 identical over 7 bases. The germline V gene encodes CDR1 SGHTA and CDR2 FQGNSA. CDR3 length equals 18 residues. The CDR3 protein is CASSLGLQRGQTKNIRYF. CDR3 DNA sequence: TGTGCCAGCAGCTTAGGTTTACAAAGGGGGCAAACCAAAAACATTCGGTACTTC.

This clonotype appeared many times. This chain uses TRBV2 with TRBJ2-7, with 13 bases matching TRBD2. V dropped 7 bases and J dropped 3; count of bases not matched to a gene: 3. Germline V gives CDR1 SNHLY, CDR2 FYNNEI. CDR3 size: 14 residues. The CDR3 here is CASTRTSGSYEQYF. The CDR3 DNA reads TGTGCCAGCACCAGGACTAGCGGGAGCTACGAGCAGTACTTC. The full variable domain, in which reference TRBV2 and TRBJ2-7 provide the parts outside the CDR3, is EPEVTQTPSHQVTQMGQEVILRCVPISNHLYFYWYRQILGQKVEFLVSFYNNEISEKSEIFDDQFSVERPDGSNFTLKIRSTKLEDSAMYFCASTRTSGSYEQYFGPGTRLTVT.